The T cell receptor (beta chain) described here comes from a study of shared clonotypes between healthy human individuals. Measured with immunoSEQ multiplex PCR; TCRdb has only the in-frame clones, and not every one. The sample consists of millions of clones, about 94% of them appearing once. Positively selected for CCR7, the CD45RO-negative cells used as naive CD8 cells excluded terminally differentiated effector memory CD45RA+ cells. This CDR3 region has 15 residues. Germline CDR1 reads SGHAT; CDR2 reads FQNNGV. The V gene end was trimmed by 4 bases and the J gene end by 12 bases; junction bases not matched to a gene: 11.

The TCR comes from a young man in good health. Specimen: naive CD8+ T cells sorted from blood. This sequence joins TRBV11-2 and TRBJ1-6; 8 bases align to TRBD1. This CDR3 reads CASSSFGTGTGPLHF. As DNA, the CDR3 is TGTGCCAGCAGCTCCTTCGGGACAGGAACAGGACCCCTCCACTTT. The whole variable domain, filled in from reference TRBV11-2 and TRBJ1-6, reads EAGVAQSPRYKIIEKRQSVAFWCNPISGHATLYWYQQILGQGPKLLIQFQNNGVVDDSQLPKDRFSAERLKGVDSTLKIQPAKLEDSAVYLCASSSFGTGTGPLHFGNGTRLTVT.